The source of this T cell receptor beta chain is a study of identical twins. The J segment lost 5 bases and the V segment lost 10 bases, leaving 4 bases of the junction unmatched. Germline loops: CDR1 MNHEY, CDR2 SVGAGI. CDR3 length: 12 amino acids. TCRdb used MiXCR to reprocess the 5' RACE reads, holding one entry per CDR3 protein. The sample shows approximately 210,000 distinct CDR3 sequences, approximately 7.1% of them seen only once. These data are also associated with another study on T cells expressing NK-cell markers.

V is TRBV6-5 and J is TRBJ2-2, with 7 bases that match TRBD2. Specimen: CD8+ T cells sorted from blood. This clonotype was sampled from a woman between 18 and 30 years old in good health. The CDR3 reads CATTGGTGELFF. CDR3 bases: TGTGCCACGACGGGAGGAACCGGGGAGCTGTTTTTT.